The clone carrying this T cell receptor beta chain was recorded a few times. This library used roughly 400 ng RNA and molecular barcoded adaptors spanning alpha/delta and beta/gamma chains. TCRdb passed the reads through MiXCR, listing each CDR3 protein once. The repertoire holds roughly 90,000 distinct CDR3 sequences, 20% to 25% seen once, with about 10% in the top ten. These data originate in a study of read filtering for tumor transcriptome and immune sequencing. Overall study context: Whole-transcriptome libraries were prepared after DNase treatment. IR-seq gave about 4.05 to 11 million TCR reads per sample; RNA-seq gave about 80 to 1,400.

CDR3 size: 14 residues. V was pared by 3 bases and J by 7 bases, with 15 bases between. Germline CDR1 SEHNR, CDR2 FQNEAQ (reference sequence). V and J are TRBV7-9 and TRBJ2-5; no firm D call. This receptor was taken from a donor at least 40 years old with multiple myeloma. The sample taken for sequencing was a population of CD138-negative cells sorted from bone marrow. CDR3 residues: CASSFEAGYGTQYF. CDR3 nucleotides: TGTGCCAGCAGCTTCGAAGCCGGGTACGGGACCCAGTACTTC.